These 10 T cell receptor beta chains came from one sample sequenced in a study of T cell repertoires in aging, cancer and after chemotherapy (dated by TCRdb to between 2018 and 2020). Sequencing relied on an Illumina MiSeq. Rearranged TRB sequences spanning V, D and J segments were amplified by multiplex touch-down PCR using a mixed TRB-A/B primer pool. The raw public data were reprocessed by TCRdb itself: fastp quality trimming at Q25, MiXCR clonotype calling, in-frame beta chains only. Rows with a matching CDR3 protein are joined into one entry that keeps the most common DNA and genes. A total of over a thousand distinct CDR3 sequences appear in this sample, around 60% of them only once. The ten largest account for nearly 97% of the sample. TCR beta rearrangements were amplified from genomic DNA isolated from peripheral blood, not from sorted cells or RNA. The sequenced material came from blood. The receptors stem from a human donor with a blood cancer.

This chain uses TRBV5-1 with TRBJ1-1, with D possibly being TRBD1 (5 bases). Trimming pared 2 bases from V and 8 bases from J, leaving 10 bases between. The CDR3 sequence is 12 residues long. Germline-derived CDR1 and CDR2 are SGHRS and YFSETQ. The CDR3 nucleotides read TGCGCCAGCAGCTTTCGGGGGGTGGAAGCTTTCTTT. Protein: CASSFRGVEAFF.

The chain uses TRBV19 and TRBJ1-3; D call uncertain. The V gene lost 3 bases and the J gene lost 2 bases, with 11 bases spanning the gap. This CDR3 is 15 amino acids long. Germline V lookup: CDR1 LNHDA, CDR2 SQIVND (reference sequence). CDR3 loop: CASSIMSRPGNTIYF. CDR3 bases: TGTGCCAGTAGTATTATGTCTCGCCCTGGAAACACCATATATTTT.

This chain links TRBV29-1 with TRBJ1-1; no clear D gene. The CDR3 is made up of 11 amino acids. V was cut by 5 bases and J by 6 bases, with 10 bases left in between. Germline V CDR1 and CDR2: SQVTM, ANQGSEA. For the CDR3, the DNA is TGCAGCGTTTATCGGTTCGCTGAAGCTTTCTTT. This codes for CSVYRFAEAFF.

V gene TRBV19 combines with J gene TRBJ1-2; 9 nucleotides agree with TRBD1. V lost 4 bases, J lost 4 bases, and 4 bases stayed unmatched. Germline lookup yields CDR1 LNHDA and CDR2 SQIVND (reference sequence). The CDR3 extends over 14 amino acids. CDR3 region: CASSTGQGLYGYTF. CDR3 DNA sequence: TGTGCCAGTAGTACAGGACAGGGGCTCTATGGCTACACCTTC.

This clonotype was seen only once. The chain links TRBV6-5 to TRBJ2-7; D might be TRBD1 (6 bases). The CDR3 spans 15 residues. Germline loops: CDR1 MNHEY, CDR2 SVGAGI. V gave up 5 bases and J gave up 2 bases, with 16 bases separating them. In DNA form, the CDR3 reads TGTGCCAGCAGTAACCGGGTGGACAGAACCTACGAGCAGTACTTC. As protein: CASSNRVDRTYEQYF.

This chain uses TRBV19 with TRBJ1-2; the D gene is possibly TRBD1 (5 bases). This CDR3 has 13 amino acids. The V gene lost 1 base and the J gene lost 4 bases, with 7 bases spanning the gap. The germline V gene encodes CDR1 LNHDA and CDR2 SQIVND (reference sequence). The CDR3 here is CASSIGGLYGYTF. DNA of the CDR3: TGTGCCAGTAGTATAGGGGGCCTCTATGGCTACACCTTC.

This clonotype is medium-sized by share. The chain combines TRBV29-1 with TRBJ2-2; maybe TRBD1 (5 bases). V lost 5 bases and J lost 4, with 8 bases in between. Germline-derived CDR1 and CDR2 are SQVTM and ANQGSEA. The CDR3 spans 12 residues. The DNA of the CDR3 is TGCAGCGTTACCGACAGCACCGGGGAGCTGTTTTTT. This encodes CSVTDSTGELFF.

This clonotype was seen only a few times. A read error may account for a junction end that differs from germline. The chain has TRBV19 and TRBJ2-2; D remains unclear. The germline V gene encodes CDR1 LNHDA and CDR2 SQIVND (reference sequence). The CDR3 runs 14 residues. The chain's CDR3 is CASSITPKTGELFF. CDR3 DNA sequence: TGTGCCAGTAGTATCACCCCGAAAACCGGGGAGCTGTTTTTT. The whole variable domain, remainder taken from reference TRBV19 and TRBJ2-2, is DGGITQSPKYLFRKEGQNVTLSCEQNLNHDAMYWYRQDPGQGLRLIYYSQIVNDFQKGDIAEGYSVSREKKESFPLTVTSAQKNPTAFYLCASSITPKTGELFFGEGSRLTVL.

Only a few counts were recorded for this clonotype. The chain employs TRBV29-1 and TRBJ2-4; TRBD1 agrees at 9 bases. Germline CDR1 SQVTM, CDR2 ANQGSEA. J lost 0 bases, V lost 3 bases, and 6 bases had no gene match. The CDR3 is 16 residues long. CDR3 DNA sequence: TGCAGCGTTGACGACAGGGGGGCAGGAGCCAAAAACATTCAGTACTTC. It translates to CSVDDRGAGAKNIQYF.

This clonotype was observed a few times. The chain joins TRBV12-3 or TRBV12-4 to TRBJ1-1; the D is unclear. Trimming removed 3 bases from V and 6 bases from J, with 11 bases in between. The CDR3 covers 13 residues. CDR3 protein: CASSFSSSAEAFF. Written as DNA, the CDR3 is TGTGCCAGCAGTTTCTCTAGTTCCGCTGAAGCTTTCTTT.